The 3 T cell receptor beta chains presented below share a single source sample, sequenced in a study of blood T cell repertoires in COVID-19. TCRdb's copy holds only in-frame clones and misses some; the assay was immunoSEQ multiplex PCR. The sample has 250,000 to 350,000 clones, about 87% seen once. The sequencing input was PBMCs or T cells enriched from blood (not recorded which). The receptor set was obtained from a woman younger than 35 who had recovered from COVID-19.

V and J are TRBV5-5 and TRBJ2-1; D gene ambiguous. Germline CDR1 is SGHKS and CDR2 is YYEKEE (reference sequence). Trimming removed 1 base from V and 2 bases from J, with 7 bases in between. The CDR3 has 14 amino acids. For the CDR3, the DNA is TGTGCCAGCAGCTTGATACTTACCTACAATGAGCAGTTCTTC. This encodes CASSLILTYNEQFF.

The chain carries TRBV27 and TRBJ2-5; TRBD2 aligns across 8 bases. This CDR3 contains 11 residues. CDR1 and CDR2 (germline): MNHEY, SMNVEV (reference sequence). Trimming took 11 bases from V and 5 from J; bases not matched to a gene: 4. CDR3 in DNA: TGTGCCCCCGGGAGGGTCGAGACCCAGTACTTC. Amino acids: CAPGRVETQYF.

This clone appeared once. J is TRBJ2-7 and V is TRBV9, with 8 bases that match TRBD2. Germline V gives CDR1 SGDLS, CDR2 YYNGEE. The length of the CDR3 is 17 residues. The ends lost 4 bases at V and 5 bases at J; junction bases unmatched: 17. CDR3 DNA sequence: TGTGCCAGCAGCCAATCACCTGGTTTAGCGGGGACCCACGAGCAGTACTTC. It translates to CASSQSPGLAGTHEQYF.